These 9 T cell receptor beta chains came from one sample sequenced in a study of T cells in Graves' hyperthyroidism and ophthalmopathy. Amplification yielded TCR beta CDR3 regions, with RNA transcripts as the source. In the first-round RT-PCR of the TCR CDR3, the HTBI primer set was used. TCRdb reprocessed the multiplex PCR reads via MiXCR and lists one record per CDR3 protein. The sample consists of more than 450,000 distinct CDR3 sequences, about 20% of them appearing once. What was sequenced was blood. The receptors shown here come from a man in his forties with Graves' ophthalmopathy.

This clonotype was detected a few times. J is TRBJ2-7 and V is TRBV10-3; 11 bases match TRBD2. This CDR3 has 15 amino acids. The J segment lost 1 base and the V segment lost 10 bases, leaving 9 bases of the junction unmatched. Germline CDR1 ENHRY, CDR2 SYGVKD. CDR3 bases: TGTGCCAGCGCTCCGGGACTAGCGGTTTCCTACGAGCAGTACTTC. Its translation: CASAPGLAVSYEQYF.

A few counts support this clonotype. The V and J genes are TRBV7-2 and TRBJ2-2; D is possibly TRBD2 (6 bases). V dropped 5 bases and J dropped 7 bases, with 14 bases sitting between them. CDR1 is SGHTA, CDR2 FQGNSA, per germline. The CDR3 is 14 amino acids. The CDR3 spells CASSPVWGDGELFF. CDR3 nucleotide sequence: TGTGCCAGCAGCCCCGTATGGGGGGACGGGGAGCTGTTTTTT.

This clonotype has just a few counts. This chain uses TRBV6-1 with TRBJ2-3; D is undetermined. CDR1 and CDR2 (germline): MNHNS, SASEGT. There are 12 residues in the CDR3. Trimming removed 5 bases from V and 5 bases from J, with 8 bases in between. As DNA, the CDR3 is TGTGCCAGCAGTCAGACACGAGATACGCAGTATTTT. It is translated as CASSQTRDTQYF.

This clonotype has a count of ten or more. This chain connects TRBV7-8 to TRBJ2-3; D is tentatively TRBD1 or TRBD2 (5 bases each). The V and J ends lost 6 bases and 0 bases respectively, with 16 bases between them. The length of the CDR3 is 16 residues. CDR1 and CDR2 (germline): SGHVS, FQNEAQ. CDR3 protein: CASRNLGDLSTDTQYF. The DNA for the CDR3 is TGTGCCAGCAGGAACTTAGGGGACCTCAGCACAGATACGCAGTATTTT.

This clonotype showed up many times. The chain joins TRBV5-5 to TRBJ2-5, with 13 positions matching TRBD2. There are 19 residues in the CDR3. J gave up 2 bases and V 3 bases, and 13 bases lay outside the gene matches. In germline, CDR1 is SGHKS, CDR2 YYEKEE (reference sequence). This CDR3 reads CASSSPGLAGPSKQETQYF. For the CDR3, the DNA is TGTGCCAGCAGCTCGCCGGGACTAGCGGGACCAAGTAAACAAGAGACCCAGTACTTC.

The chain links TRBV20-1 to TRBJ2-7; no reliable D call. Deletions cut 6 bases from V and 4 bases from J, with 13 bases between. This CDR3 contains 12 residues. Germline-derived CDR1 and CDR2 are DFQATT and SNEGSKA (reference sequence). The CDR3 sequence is CSARPDRYEQYF. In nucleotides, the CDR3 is TGCAGTGCCCGTCCTGACCGATACGAGCAGTACTTC.

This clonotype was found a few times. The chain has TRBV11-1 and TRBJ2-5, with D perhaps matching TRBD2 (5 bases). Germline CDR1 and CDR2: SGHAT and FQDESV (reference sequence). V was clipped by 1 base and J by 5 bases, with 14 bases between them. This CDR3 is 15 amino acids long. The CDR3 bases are TGTGCCAGCAGCTTAGGAGGGAAAGGTGGCGAGACCCAGTACTTC. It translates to CASSLGGKGGETQYF.

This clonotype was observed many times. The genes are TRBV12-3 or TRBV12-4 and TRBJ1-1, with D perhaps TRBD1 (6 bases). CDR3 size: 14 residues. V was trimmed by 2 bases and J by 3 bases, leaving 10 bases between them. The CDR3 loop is CASSLRGGYTEAFF. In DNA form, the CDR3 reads TGTGCCAGCAGTTTAAGGGGGGGCTACACTGAAGCTTTCTTT.

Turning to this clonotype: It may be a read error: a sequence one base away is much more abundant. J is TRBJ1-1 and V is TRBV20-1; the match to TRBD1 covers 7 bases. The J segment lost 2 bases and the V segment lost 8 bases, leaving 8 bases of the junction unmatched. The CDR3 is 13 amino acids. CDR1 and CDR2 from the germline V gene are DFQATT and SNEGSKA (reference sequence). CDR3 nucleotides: TGCAGTACGAGACGGGACAGCAACACTGAAGCTTTCTTT. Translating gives CSTRRDSNTEAFF.